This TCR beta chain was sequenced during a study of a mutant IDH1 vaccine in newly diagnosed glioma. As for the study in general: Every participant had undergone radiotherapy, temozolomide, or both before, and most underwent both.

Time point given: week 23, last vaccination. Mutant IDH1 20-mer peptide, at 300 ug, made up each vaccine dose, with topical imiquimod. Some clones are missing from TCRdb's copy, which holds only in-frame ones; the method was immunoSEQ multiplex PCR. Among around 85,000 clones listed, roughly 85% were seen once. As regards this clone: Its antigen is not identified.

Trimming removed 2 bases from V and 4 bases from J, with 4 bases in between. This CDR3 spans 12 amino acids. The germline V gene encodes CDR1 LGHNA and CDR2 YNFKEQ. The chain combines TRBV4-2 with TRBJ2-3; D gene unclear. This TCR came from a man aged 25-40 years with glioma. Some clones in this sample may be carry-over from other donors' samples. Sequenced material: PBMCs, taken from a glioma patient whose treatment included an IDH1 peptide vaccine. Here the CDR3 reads CASSQLPDTQYF. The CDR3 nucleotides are TGTGCCAGCAGCCAACTCCCAGATACGCAGTATTTT.